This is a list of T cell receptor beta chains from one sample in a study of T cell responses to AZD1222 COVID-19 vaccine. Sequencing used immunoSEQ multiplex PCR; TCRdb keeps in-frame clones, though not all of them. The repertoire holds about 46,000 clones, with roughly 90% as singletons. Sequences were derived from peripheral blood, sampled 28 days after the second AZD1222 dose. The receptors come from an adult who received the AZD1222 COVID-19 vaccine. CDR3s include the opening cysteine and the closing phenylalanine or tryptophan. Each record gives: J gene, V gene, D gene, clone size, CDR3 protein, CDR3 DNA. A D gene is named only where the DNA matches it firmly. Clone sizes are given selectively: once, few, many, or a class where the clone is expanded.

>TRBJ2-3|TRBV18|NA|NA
CASSPGAGVKADTQYF
TGTGCCAGCTCACCAGGGGCAGGGGTGAAAGCAGATACGCAGTATTTT
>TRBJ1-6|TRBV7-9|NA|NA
CASSLGPHSPLHF
TGTGCCAGCAGCTTGGGGCCCCATTCACCCCTCCACTTT
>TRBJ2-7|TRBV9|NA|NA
CASSVSVSSYEQYF
TGTGCCAGCAGCGTGAGCGTAAGCTCCTACGAGCAGTACTTC
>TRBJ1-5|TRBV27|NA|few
CASSFAVGQGQNQPQHF
TGTGCCAGCAGTTTTGCTGTGGGGCAGGGCCAAAATCAGCCCCAGCATTTT
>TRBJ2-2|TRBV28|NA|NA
CASSFILLSGELFF
TGTGCCAGCAGTTTTATCCTCCTCAGCGGGGAGCTGTTTTTT
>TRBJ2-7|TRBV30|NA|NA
CAWSVLRQSSYEQYF
TGTGCCTGGAGTGTACTAAGGCAGAGCTCCTACGAGCAGTACTTC
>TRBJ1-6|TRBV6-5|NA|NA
CASSFDRRGNSPLHF
TGTGCCAGCAGCTTCGACAGGAGGGGTAATTCACCCCTCCACTTT
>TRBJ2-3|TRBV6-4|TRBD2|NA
CASSDPTSQREARGDTQYF
TGTGCCAGCAGTGACCCGACTTCTCAGCGGGAGGCTAGGGGAGATACGCAGTATTTT
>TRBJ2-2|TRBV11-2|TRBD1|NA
CASSSTGQSNTGELFF
TGTGCCAGCAGCTCGACGGGACAGTCGAACACCGGGGAGCTGTTTTTT
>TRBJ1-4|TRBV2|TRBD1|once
CASSPRGTGGEKLFF
TGTGCCAGCAGCCCAAGGGGGACAGGAGGTGAAAAACTGTTTTTT
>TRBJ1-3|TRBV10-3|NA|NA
CAISEGQLTSGNTIYF
TGTGCCATCAGTGAGGGACAGCTGACCTCTGGAAACACCATATATTTT
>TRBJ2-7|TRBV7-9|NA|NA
CASSGQDSYEQYF
TGTGCCAGCAGTGGACAAGACTCCTACGAGCAGTACTTC
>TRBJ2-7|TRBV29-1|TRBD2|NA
CSVEASGLYEQYF
TGCAGCGTTGAGGCTAGCGGGCTCTACGAGCAGTACTTC
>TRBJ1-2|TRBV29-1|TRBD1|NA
CIGQGNYGYTF
TGCATCGGACAGGGAAACTATGGCTACACCTTC
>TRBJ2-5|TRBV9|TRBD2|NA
CASSVGSGRGETQYF
TGTGCCAGCAGCGTAGGTAGCGGGAGGGGAGAGACCCAGTACTTC
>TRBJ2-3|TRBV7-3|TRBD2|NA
CASSRSGRATDTQYF
TGTGCCAGCAGCAGAAGCGGGAGGGCCACAGATACGCAGTATTTT
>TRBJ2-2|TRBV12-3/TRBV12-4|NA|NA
CASSRAGTGELFF
TGTGCCAGCAGTCGAGCCGGGACCGGGGAGCTGTTTTTT
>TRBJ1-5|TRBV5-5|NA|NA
CASSLSLGQGSNQPQHF
TGTGCCAGCAGCTTAAGTCTCGGGCAGGGCAGCAATCAGCCCCAGCATTTT
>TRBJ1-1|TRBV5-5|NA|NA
CASSLQGTTEAFF
TGTGCCAGCAGCTTGCAGGGAACCACTGAAGCTTTCTTT
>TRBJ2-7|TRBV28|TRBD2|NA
CASSLGGRATATEQYF
TGTGCCAGCAGTTTGGGAGGGAGGGCCACCGCGACCGAGCAGTACTTC
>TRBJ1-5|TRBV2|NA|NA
CASSERRGGTHQPQHF
TGTGCCAGCAGTGAACGAAGAGGGGGAACCCATCAGCCCCAGCATTTT
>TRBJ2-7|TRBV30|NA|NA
CAWSVGGGNYEQYF
TGTGCCTGGAGTGTAGGTGGGGGGAACTACGAGCAGTACTTC
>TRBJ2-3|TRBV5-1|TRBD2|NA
CASRPASGGTDTQYF
TGCGCCAGCAGGCCTGCTAGCGGCGGAACAGATACGCAGTATTTT
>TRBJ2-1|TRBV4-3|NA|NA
CASSQRRGAYNEQFF
TGCGCCAGCAGCCAGCGGAGGGGGGCCTACAATGAGCAGTTCTTC
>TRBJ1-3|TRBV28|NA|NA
CASSLIHPGNTIYF
TGTGCCAGCAGTTTGATCCACCCTGGAAACACCATATATTTT
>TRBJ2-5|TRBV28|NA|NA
CASSLTTYQETQYF
TGTGCCAGCAGTTTAACCACGTACCAAGAGACCCAGTACTTC
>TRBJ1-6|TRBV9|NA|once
CASSVERASPLHF
TGTGCCAGCAGCGTAGAACGGGCTTCACCCCTCCACTTT
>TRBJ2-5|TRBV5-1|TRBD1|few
CASSWDSQETQYF
TGCGCCAGCAGCTGGGACAGCCAAGAGACCCAGTACTTC
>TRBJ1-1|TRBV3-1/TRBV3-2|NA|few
CASSQEVSQSVNTEAFF
TGTGCCAGCAGCCAAGAGGTGTCCCAAAGCGTCAACACTGAAGCTTTCTTT
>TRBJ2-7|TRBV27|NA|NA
CASSGDSYEQYF
TGTGCCAGCAGTGGGGACTCCTACGAGCAGTACTTC
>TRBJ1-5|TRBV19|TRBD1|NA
CASSTRTGGTNSNQPQHF
TGTGCCAGTAGTACGCGGACAGGGGGTACTAATAGCAATCAGCCCCAGCATTTT
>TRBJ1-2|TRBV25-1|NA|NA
CASSGASRNYGYTF
TGTGCCAGCAGTGGAGCTTCTCGGAACTATGGCTACACCTTC
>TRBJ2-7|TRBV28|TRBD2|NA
CASSLGQPGLDYEQYF
TGTGCCAGCAGTTTAGGGCAGCCGGGACTAGATTACGAGCAGTACTTC
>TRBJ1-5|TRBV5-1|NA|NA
CASSPGEGGATNQPQHF
TGCGCCAGCAGCCCCGGAGAAGGTGGAGCGACGAATCAGCCCCAGCATTTT
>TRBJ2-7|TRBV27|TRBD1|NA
CASSIRDRAGEQYF
TGTGCCAGCAGTATCCGGGACAGGGCGGGCGAGCAGTACTTC
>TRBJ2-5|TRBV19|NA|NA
CASSRRGEETQYF
TGTGCCAGTAGTAGGCGGGGAGAAGAGACCCAGTACTTC
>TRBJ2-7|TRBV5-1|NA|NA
CASRAPGGNEQYF
TGCGCCAGCCGAGCTCCGGGGGGCAACGAGCAGTACTTC
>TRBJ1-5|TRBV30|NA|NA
CAWSVGQGNQPQHF
TGTGCCTGGAGTGTAGGGCAGGGTAATCAGCCCCAGCATTTT
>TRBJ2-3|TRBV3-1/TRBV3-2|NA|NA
CASSPFRETDTQYF
TGTGCCAGCAGCCCCTTTCGGGAAACAGATACGCAGTATTTT
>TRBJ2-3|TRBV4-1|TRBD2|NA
CASSQEPSGSSTDTQYF
TGCGCCAGCAGCCAAGAGCCTAGCGGGAGTAGCACAGATACGCAGTATTTT
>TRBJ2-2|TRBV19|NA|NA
CASSIARGTGELFF
TGTGCCAGTAGTATAGCCAGGGGCACCGGGGAGCTGTTTTTT
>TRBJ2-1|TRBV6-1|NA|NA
CASSATRSASGNEQFF
TGTGCCAGCAGTGCCACCCGGAGCGCCTCTGGCAATGAGCAGTTCTTC
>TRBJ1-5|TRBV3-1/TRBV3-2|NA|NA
CASSQKDSNQPQHF
TGTGCCAGCAGCCAAAAGGATAGCAATCAGCCCCAGCATTTT
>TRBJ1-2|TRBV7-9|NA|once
CASSPAVRVGGYTF
TGTGCCAGCAGCCCAGCGGTCCGGGTCGGAGGCTACACCTTC
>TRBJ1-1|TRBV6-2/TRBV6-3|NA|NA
CASSSFKGWGVGTEAFF
TGTGCCAGCAGTTCATTTAAAGGCTGGGGGGTAGGCACTGAAGCTTTCTTT
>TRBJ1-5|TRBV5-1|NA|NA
CASSLAGAGDNQPQHF
TGCGCCAGCAGCTTGGCCGGGGCAGGAGACAATCAGCCCCAGCATTTT
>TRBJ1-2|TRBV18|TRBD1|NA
CASSPDSGQGSYGYTF
TGTGCCAGCTCACCAGACTCGGGACAGGGATCTTATGGCTACACCTTC
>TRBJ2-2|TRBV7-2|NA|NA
CASSLLALNTGELFF
TGTGCCAGCAGCTTACTAGCCCTGAACACCGGGGAGCTGTTTTTT
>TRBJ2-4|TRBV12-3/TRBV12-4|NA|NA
CASSPGAVNIQYF
TGTGCCAGCAGTCCGGGAGCGGTAAACATTCAGTACTTC
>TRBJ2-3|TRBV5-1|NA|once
CASSEGGSGSTDTQYF
TGCGCCAGCAGCGAAGGTGGTAGCGGTAGCACAGATACGCAGTATTTT
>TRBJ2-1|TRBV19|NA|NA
CASSASGLWDEQFF
TGTGCCAGTAGTGCCTCCGGTCTTTGGGATGAGCAGTTCTTC
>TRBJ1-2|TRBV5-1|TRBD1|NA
CASSLSQGAGGYTF
TGCGCCAGCAGCTTGAGTCAGGGGGCAGGAGGCTACACCTTC
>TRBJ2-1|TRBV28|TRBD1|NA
CASSLQGAAEQFF
TGTGCCAGCAGTTTACAGGGGGCCGCTGAGCAGTTCTTC
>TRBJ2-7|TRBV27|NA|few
CASQSQARDEQYF
TGTGCCAGCCAATCGCAGGCCCGGGACGAGCAGTACTTC
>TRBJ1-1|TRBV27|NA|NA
CASSSSPFPGTEAFF
TGTGCCAGCAGTTCCTCTCCCTTCCCCGGCACTGAAGCTTTCTTT